These T cell receptor beta chains were read from a single sample in a study of blood T cell repertoires in COVID-19. Generated by immunoSEQ multiplex PCR, the TCRdb table keeps only in-frame clones and is missing some. This table has some 90,000 clones, roughly 85% appearing once. Sequences were obtained from peripheral blood. The receptors come from a human donor in a cohort sampled during active COVID-19. Both conserved end residues are part of each CDR3. A D gene is named only where the DNA matches it firmly. Size is stated for part of the rows, as once, few or many counts, or as a class when the clone is expanded.

v_call,j_call,d_call,clone_size,cdr3_aa,cdr3_nt
TRBV11-2,TRBJ1-6,-,once,CASSLEAVNSPLHF,TGTGCCAGCAGCCTCGAGGCCGTTAATTCACCCCTCCACTTT
TRBV19,TRBJ1-6,TRBD1,-,CASSLGTDSYSPLHF,TGTGCCAGTAGTCTCGGGACAGACTCATATTCACCCCTCCACTTT
TRBV14,TRBJ2-7,TRBD2,-,CASSLLGLAGGREQYF,TGTGCCAGCAGCCTCTTGGGGCTAGCGGGAGGTCGCGAGCAGTACTTC
TRBV7-8,TRBJ1-1,-,-,CASSRTRDTEAFF,TGTGCCAGCAGCCGCACCCGGGACACTGAAGCTTTCTTT
TRBV18,TRBJ2-3,TRBD2,-,CASSPGTSGLMDTQYF,TGTGCCAGCTCACCCGGAACTAGCGGACTGATGGATACGCAGTATTTT
TRBV9,TRBJ2-3,-,-,CASSPLVSGDTQYF,TGTGCCAGCAGCCCCCTTGTTTCGGGGGATACGCAGTATTTT
TRBV10-3,TRBJ1-2,-,-,CAISRTGKANYGYTF,TGTGCCATCAGTCGTACAGGGAAAGCTAACTATGGCTACACCTTC
TRBV7-8,TRBJ1-5,TRBD1,-,CASSLRLGTGDQPQHF,TGTGCCAGCAGCTTAAGGCTCGGGACAGGGGATCAGCCCCAGCATTTT
TRBV18,TRBJ1-2,-,-,CASSGTRTRDYGYTF,TGTGCCAGCTCAGGTACCCGGACGAGGGACTATGGCTACACCTTC
TRBV19,TRBJ2-3,-,-,CASNPLRGADTQYF,TGTGCCAGTAACCCACTCAGGGGAGCAGATACGCAGTATTTT
TRBV27,TRBJ1-1,-,once,CASRSLGRTHNGVFEAFF,TGTGCCAGCAGATCCCTCGGGCGGACTCATAACGGCGTGTTTGAAGCTTTCTTT
TRBV10-2,TRBJ2-3,TRBD2,few,CASSVPSGVSDTQYF,TGCGCCAGCAGTGTTCCCAGCGGGGTCTCAGATACGCAGTATTTT
TRBV3-1/TRBV3-2,TRBJ1-5,-,few,CASFFDAAQPQHF,TGTGCCAGCTTTTTTGACGCGGCTCAGCCCCAGCATTTT
TRBV10-3,TRBJ1-2,TRBD1,-,CAISDMDRGHGYTF,TGTGCCATCAGTGATATGGACAGGGGGCACGGCTACACCTTC
TRBV19,TRBJ1-2,-,-,CASNPGRGYNYGYTF,TGTGCCAGTAATCCCGGCAGGGGCTACAACTATGGCTACACCTTC
TRBV7-9,TRBJ1-1,-,-,CASSFPNTEAFF,TGTGCCAGCAGCTTCCCTAACACTGAAGCTTTCTTT
TRBV7-2,TRBJ2-1,-,few,CASSLDNPSPLF,TGTGCCAGCAGCTTAGACAACCCCTCACCCCTCTTC
TRBV6-5,TRBJ2-3,-,-,CVAGRKAGISDTQYF,TGTGTCGCGGGGCGAAAGGCGGGGATTTCAGATACGCAGTATTTT
TRBV29-1,TRBJ1-3,-,-,CSVEERFGNTIYF,TGCAGCGTTGAAGAGAGGTTTGGAAACACCATATATTTT
TRBV6-5,TRBJ1-5,TRBD1,-,CASGRGTNQPQHF,TGTGCCAGCGGCAGGGGGACCAATCAGCCCCAGCATTTT
TRBV15,TRBJ1-4,-,-,CATSRQQQNEKLFF,TGTGCCACCAGTCGGCAACAGCAGAATGAAAAACTGTTTTTT
TRBV5-1,TRBJ2-5,TRBD2,-,CASSLADPAGSGETQYF,TGCGCCAGCAGCTTGGCGGACCCAGCGGGGTCCGGGGAGACCCAGTACTTC
TRBV5-6,TRBJ2-5,-,-,CASSLEGQIRETQYF,TGTGCCAGCAGCTTGGAAGGACAGATCAGAGAGACCCAGTACTTC
TRBV28,TRBJ1-6,TRBD1,-,CASSWGQARGSPLHF,TGTGCCAGCAGCTGGGGACAGGCCCGTGGTTCACCCCTCCACTTT